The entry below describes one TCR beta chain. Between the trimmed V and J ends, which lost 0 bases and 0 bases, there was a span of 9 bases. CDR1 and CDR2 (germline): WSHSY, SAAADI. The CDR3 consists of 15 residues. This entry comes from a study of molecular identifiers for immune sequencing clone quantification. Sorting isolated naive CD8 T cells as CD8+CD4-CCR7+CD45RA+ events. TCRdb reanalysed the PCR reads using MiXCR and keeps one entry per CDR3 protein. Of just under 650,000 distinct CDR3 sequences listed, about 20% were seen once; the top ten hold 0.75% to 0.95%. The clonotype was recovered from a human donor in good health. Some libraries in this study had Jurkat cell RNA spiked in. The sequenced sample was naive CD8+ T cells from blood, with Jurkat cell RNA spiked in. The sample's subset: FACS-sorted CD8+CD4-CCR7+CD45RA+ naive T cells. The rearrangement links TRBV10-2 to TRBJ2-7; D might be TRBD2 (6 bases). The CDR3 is CASSESEGLSYEQYF. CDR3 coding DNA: TGCGCCAGCAGTGAGTCGGAGGGCCTCTCCTACGAGCAGTACTTC.